This is a list of T cell receptor beta chains from one sample in a study of blood T cell repertoires in COVID-19. The protocol was immunoSEQ multiplex PCR, while the TCRdb copy is restricted to in-frame clones and leaves out a portion. The table lists about 490,000 clones, 80% to 90% of them singletons, with approximately 2.9% in the top ten. Specimen: peripheral blood. All receptors derive from a human donor in a cohort sampled during active COVID-19. The conserved cysteine and the conserved F or W are not part of the CDR3 here. The D gene is left open where the match is weak.

CDR3: ASSPRDRNNSPLH
D: TRBD1
V: TRBV5-1
J: TRBJ1-6

CDR3: ASRSRPETIETQY
D: .
V: TRBV27
J: TRBJ2-5

CDR3: ASSRRGGLVYEQY
D: TRBD2
V: TRBV7-9
J: TRBJ2-7

CDR3: ASSEGIGRGHTDTQY
D: .
V: TRBV2
J: TRBJ2-3

CDR3: ASSLMARGSGTEAF
D: .
V: TRBV7-3
J: TRBJ1-1

CDR3: ARRTGGIIEQY
D: TRBD1
V: TRBV5-1
J: TRBJ2-7

CDR3: ASSLRLGGETSEAF
D: .
V: TRBV7-6
J: TRBJ1-1

CDR3: ASSPSVNTEAF
D: .
V: TRBV28
J: TRBJ1-1

CDR3: ASSGGQGGYT
D: TRBD1
V: TRBV2
J: TRBJ1-2

CDR3: AWSGNLNTEAF
D: .
V: TRBV30
J: TRBJ1-1

CDR3: ASSEMGHRSSYEQY
D: .
V: TRBV2
J: TRBJ2-7

CDR3: ASSPRDRVDYSPLH
D: TRBD1
V: TRBV4-1
J: TRBJ1-6

CDR3: ASSNRGFGETQY
D: TRBD1
V: TRBV19
J: TRBJ2-5

CDR3: ASSLNRGREQY
D: TRBD1
V: TRBV27
J: TRBJ2-7

CDR3: ATSRAGTSNQPQH
D: .
V: TRBV15
J: TRBJ1-5

CDR3: ASTRSGRAETQY
D: TRBD2
V: TRBV2
J: TRBJ2-5

CDR3: SVGRDRSSPLH
D: TRBD1
V: TRBV29-1
J: TRBJ1-6

CDR3: ASSPAGTGGETQY
D: TRBD1
V: TRBV18
J: TRBJ2-5

CDR3: ASSSGLAGANEQF
D: TRBD2
V: TRBV7-3
J: TRBJ2-1

CDR3: ASSLLRGTLNSPLH
D: .
V: TRBV5-6
J: TRBJ1-6

CDR3: ASRLQGANGNTIY
D: TRBD1
V: TRBV14
J: TRBJ1-3

CDR3: ASSEQVVTPTDTQY
D: .
V: TRBV2
J: TRBJ2-3